This T cell receptor (beta chain) was profiled in a study of shared T cell receptors in the human thymus (dated by TCRdb to about 2021). About the investigation overall: The study examined how self-reactive, shared T-cell receptor alpha chains are generated in the human thymus.

Trimming costs V 7 bases and J 4 bases, and their ends lie 18 bases apart. From the germline V gene (reference sequence), CDR1 is SGHNT and CDR2 is YYREEE. Counted from cysteine to phenylalanine, this CDR3 has 15 amino acids. Only the CDR3 region is kept as DNA, spanning 45 bases read in frame from base 1. As to this clone: No cognate antigen has been identified for it. Base qualities are missing; no much larger clone stands one base away.

Libraries came from the immunoSEQ multiplex PCR assay. Entries here come from immuneACCESS through TCRdb and include only in-frame sequences with V and J called. Some clones fail to appear in such tables; in the studies checked, an unresolved V gene covers under half of the shortfall, and the cause of the remainder is unknown. The sample table shows about 730,000 clones, and approximately 83% are seen once. Of the sample, more than 0.01% falls within the top ten clones. The sample was also reused in another study, on human thymus T cells. In that second paper, the authors write: The donors were immunologically healthy infants in Finland who had open corrective cardiac surgery for congenital heart defects. Thymus tissue was obtained as surgical resects removed during corrective cardiac surgery. Biased V and J gene segment usage appeared to be present in both thymic and peripheral blood repertoires. The related research found that thymic TCR repertoires overlapped highly between unrelated individuals. TCR alpha and beta repertoires from about eight infant thymus samples and four related peripheral blood samples were characterized in the study. Donor ages ranging from roughly 6 to 244 days were recorded, and several male and a couple of female infants were included in the cohort. Thymocytes were released mechanically from tissue and stored at -70 °C as pellets of roughly 9-31 million cells. A QIAsymphony instrument was used to extract genomic DNA from frozen cell pellets. The immunoSEQ multiplex PCR assay was used to amplify the TCRB and TCRAD loci from a standardized quantity of quality-controlled genomic DNA. The amplicons covered the V(D)J region and were long enough to include the CDR3 and to identify the V and J genes. The commercial immunoSEQ service was used to sequence amplicons on an Illumina platform. Primer bias and sequencing errors were corrected as previously described, and TCRAD and TCRB definitions were based on the IMGT database. immunoSEQ Analyzer 3.0 and VDJTools were used for repertoire analysis, which covered basic statistics, V/J segment usage, diversity estimates, rarefaction and pairwise overlap. Diversity was estimated with Chao1, ChaoE, Efron-Thisted, Shannon and inverse Simpson indices, and also on datasets down-sampled to the smallest sample. Repertoire overlap was determined by strict matching of CDR3 nucleotide sequence, V gene and J gene, and Jaccard-based multidimensional scaling clustering was applied. On average, thymus samples yielded around 850,000 unique TCRB clonotypes, whereas blood samples yielded roughly 81,000.

This clonotype originated in a girl less than two years old with a congenital heart defect. Donor details come from another sample of the same person, matched by shared clones. Sequenced input: thymocytes. The chain joins TRBV5-4 to TRBJ1-3; tentative D gene TRBD1, with 5 bases matching. This receptor carries the CDR3 CASGPQEGSGNTIYF. In nucleotide form, the sequence is TGTGCCAGCGGTCCACAGGAGGGGTCGGGAAACACCATATATTTT.